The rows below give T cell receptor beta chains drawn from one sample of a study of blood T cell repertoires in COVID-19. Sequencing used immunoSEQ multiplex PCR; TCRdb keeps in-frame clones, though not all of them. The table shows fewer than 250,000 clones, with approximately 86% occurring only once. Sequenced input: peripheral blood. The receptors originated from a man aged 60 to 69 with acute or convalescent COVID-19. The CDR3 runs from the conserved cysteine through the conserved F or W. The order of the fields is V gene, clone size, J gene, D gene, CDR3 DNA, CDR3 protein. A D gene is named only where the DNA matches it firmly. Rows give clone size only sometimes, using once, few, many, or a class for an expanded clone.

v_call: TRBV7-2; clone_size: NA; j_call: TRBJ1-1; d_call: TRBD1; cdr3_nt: TGTGCCAGCAGCTTAAAACAGGGGGCGAATCGTCCTTTCTTT; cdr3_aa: CASSLKQGANRPFF
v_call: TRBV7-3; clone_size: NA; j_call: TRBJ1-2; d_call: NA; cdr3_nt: TGTGCCAGCTCACCGGGGGTTGGCTACACCTTC; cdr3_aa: CASSPGVGYTF
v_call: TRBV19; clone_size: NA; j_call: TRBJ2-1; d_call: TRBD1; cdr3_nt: TGTGCCAGTAGTATAGGGGGGACAGAGTACAATGAGCAGTTCTTC; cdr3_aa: CASSIGGTEYNEQFF
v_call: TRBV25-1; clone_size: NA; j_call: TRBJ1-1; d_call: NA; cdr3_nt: TGTGCCAGCAGTGGCCCAGGGGAGGGGACTGAAGCTTTCTTT; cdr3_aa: CASSGPGEGTEAFF
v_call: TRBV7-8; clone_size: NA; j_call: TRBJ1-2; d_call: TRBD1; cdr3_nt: TGTGCCAGCAGCCGTACCGGGACAGGGGGCCATGGCTACACCTTC; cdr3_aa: CASSRTGTGGHGYTF
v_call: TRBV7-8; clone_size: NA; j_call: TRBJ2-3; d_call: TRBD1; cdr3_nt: TGTGCCAGCAGCCCCAGGGACAGGGGGGTGAGCACAGATACGCAGTATTTT; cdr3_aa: CASSPRDRGVSTDTQYF
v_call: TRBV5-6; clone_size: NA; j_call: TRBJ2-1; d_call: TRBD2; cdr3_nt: TGTGCCAGCAGCTTGGGCGGGGGGTCCTACAATGAGCAGTTCTTC; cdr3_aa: CASSLGGGSYNEQFF
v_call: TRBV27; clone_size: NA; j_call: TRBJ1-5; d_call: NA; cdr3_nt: TGTGCCAGCAGTTTATTTGGCCAGCCCCAGCATTTT; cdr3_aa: CASSLFGQPQHF
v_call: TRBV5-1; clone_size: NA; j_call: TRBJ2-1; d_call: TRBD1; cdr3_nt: TGCGCCAGCAGCTTGTCACGACAGGGCTACAATGAGCAGTTCTTC; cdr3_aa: CASSLSRQGYNEQFF
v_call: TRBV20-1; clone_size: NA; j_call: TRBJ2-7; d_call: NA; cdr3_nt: TGCAGTGCTAGGAGGATCGACGAGCAGTACTTC; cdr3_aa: CSARRIDEQYF
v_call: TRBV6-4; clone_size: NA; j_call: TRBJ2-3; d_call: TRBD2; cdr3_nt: TGTGCCAGCAAGGCGGGGGGGGACACAGATACGCAGTATTTT; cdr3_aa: CASKAGGDTDTQYF
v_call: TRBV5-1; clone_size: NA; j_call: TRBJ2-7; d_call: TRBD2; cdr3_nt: TGCGCCAGCAGCTTAAACCCCGGGACTACTTTACCCTACGAGCAGTACTTC; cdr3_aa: CASSLNPGTTLPYEQYF
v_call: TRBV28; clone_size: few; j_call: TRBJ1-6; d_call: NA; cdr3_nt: TGTGCCAGCAGCCTTCAATTAGCCCCCTCAAATTCACCCCTCCACTTT; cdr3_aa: CASSLQLAPSNSPLHF
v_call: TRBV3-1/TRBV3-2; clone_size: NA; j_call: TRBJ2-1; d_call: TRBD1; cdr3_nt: TGTGCCAGCAGCCCGAACAGGGGGCATAATGAGCAGTTCTTC; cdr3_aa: CASSPNRGHNEQFF
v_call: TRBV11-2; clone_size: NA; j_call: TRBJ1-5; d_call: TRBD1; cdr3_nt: TGTGCCAGCAGCCGGACAGGCGCGAATCAGCCCCAGCATTTT; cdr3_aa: CASSRTGANQPQHF
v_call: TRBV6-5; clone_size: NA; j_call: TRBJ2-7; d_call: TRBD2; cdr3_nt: TGTGCCAGCAGTTACTCGGCTAGCGGGGGCTACGAGCAGTACTTC; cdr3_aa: CASSYSASGGYEQYF
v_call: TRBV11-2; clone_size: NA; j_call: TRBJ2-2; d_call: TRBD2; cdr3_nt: TGTGCCAGCAGCTTCCTAGCGGGAGGCACCGGGGAGCTGTTTTTT; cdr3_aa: CASSFLAGGTGELFF
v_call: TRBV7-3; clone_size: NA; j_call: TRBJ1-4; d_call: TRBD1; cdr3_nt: TGTGCCAGCAGCTTAACGGGGACAGGGGTGGAAAAACTGTTTTTT; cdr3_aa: CASSLTGTGVEKLFF
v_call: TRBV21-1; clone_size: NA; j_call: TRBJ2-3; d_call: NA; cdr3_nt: TGTGCCAGCAGCAAATTTTTAGCGGGGGGGGGCACAGATACGCAGTATTTT; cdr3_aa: CASSKFLAGGGTDTQYF
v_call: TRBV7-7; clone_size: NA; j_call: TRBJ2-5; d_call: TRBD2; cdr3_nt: TGTGCCAGCAGCCATAGCGGGGGGCAAGAGACCCAGTACTTC; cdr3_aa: CASSHSGGQETQYF
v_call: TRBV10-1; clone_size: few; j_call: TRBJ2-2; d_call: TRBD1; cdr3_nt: TGCGCCAGCAGTGAGTCGCACAGGGGGCCGTCGGGCGGGGAGCTGTTTTTT; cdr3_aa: CASSESHRGPSGGELFF
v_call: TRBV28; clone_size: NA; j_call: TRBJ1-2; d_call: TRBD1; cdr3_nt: TGTGCCAGCACCGAAACAGGGGCCCCGGGCCTCTCATATGGCTACACCTTC; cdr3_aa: CASTETGAPGLSYGYTF
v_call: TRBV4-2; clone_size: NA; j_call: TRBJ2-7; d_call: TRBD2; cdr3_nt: TGTGCCAGCAGCCAAGAGGAAGCGGGGGGGCAATACGAGCAGTACTTC; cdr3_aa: CASSQEEAGGQYEQYF
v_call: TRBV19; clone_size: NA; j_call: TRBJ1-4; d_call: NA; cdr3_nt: TGTGCCAGTAGTATGGCCGCAGGGTTTGCAACTAATGAAAAACTGTTTTTT; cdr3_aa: CASSMAAGFATNEKLFF
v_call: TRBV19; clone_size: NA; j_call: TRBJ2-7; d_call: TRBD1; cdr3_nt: TGTGCCAGTAGTATGACAGGGGGCTACGAGCAGTACTTC; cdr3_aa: CASSMTGGYEQYF
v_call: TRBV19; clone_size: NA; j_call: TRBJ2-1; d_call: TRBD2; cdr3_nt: TGTGCCAGTAGTGTCGGTAGCGGGGTCTGGGATGAGCAGTTCTTC; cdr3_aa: CASSVGSGVWDEQFF
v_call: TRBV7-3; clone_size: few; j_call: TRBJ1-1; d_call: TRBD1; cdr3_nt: TGTGCCAGCAGCCGGGACAGGGTTGAGAACACTGAAGCTTTCTTT; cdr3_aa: CASSRDRVENTEAFF
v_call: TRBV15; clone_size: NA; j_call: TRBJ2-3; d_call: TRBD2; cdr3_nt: TGTGCCACCAGCAGAGGGGCGGGGGTTAGCACAGATACGCAGTATTTT; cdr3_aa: CATSRGAGVSTDTQYF
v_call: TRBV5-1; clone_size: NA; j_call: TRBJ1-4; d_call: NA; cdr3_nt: TGCGCCAGCAGCTTGGATTGGGGAGGTGAAAAACTGTTTTTT; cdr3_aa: CASSLDWGGEKLFF
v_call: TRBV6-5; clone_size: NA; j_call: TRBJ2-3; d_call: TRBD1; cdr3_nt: TGTGCCAGCAGGAGTCAGGGGGCCGGGGATACGCAGTATTTT; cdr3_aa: CASRSQGAGDTQYF
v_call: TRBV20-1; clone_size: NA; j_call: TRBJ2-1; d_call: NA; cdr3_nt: TGCAGTGCTAATGACAGGAGGAGCTCCTACAATGAGCAGTTCTTC; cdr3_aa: CSANDRRSSYNEQFF
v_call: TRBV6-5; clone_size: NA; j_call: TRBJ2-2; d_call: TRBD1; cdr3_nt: TGTGCCAGCACCCGGGACAGGGGAAACACCGGGGAGCTGTTTTTT; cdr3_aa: CASTRDRGNTGELFF
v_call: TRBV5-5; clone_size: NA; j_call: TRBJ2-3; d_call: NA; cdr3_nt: TGTGCCAGCAGCTTTTTGTCAGTCCAATCCACAGATACGCAGTATTTT; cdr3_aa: CASSFLSVQSTDTQYF
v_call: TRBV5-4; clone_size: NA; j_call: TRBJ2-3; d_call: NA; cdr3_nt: TGTGCCAGCAGTCCCGGGGGTCGAGATACGCAGTATTTT; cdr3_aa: CASSPGGRDTQYF
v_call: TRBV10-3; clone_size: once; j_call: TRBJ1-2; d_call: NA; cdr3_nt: TGTGCCATCAGTGATACGGTACGAGCTAACTATGGCTACACCTTC; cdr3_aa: CAISDTVRANYGYTF
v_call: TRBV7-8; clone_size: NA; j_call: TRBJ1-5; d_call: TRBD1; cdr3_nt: TGTGCCAGCAGCGCACAGGGGGCGGTTCAGCCCCAGCATTTT; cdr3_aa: CASSAQGAVQPQHF
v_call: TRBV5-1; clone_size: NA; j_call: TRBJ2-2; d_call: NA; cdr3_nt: TGCGCCAGCAGCTCACAGGGCCCCGGGGAGCTGTTTTTT; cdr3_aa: CASSSQGPGELFF
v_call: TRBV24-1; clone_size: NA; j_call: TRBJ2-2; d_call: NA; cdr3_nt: TGTGCCACCTCAGACAGTCGCATCACCGGGGAGCTGTTTTTT; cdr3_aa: CATSDSRITGELFF
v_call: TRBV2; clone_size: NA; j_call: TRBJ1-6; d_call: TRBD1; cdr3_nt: TGTGCCAGCAGTGCATGGACAGGGGACTCCTATAATTCACCCCTCCACTTT; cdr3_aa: CASSAWTGDSYNSPLHF
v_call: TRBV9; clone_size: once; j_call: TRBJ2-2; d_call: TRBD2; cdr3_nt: TGTGCCAGCAGCGTAGTGGTACTAGCGGGGGAAAACACCGGGGAGCTGTTTTTT; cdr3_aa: CASSVVVLAGENTGELFF
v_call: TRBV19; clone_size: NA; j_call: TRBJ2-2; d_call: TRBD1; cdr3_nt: TGTGCCAGTAGTAAGGACAGGGGAAGGGTCGGGGAGCTGTTTTTT; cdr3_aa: CASSKDRGRVGELFF
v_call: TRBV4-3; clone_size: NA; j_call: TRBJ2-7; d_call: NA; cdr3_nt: TGCGCCAGCAGCCAAGATCCGCCAGGGCCCGGCGCTAGGGGCGAGCAGTACTTC; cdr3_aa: CASSQDPPGPGARGEQYF